Listed below are T cell receptor beta chains from one sample, sequenced in a study of T cell clonotyping in hematopoietic cell transplantation. Some clones are missing from TCRdb's copy, which holds only in-frame ones; the method was immunoSEQ multiplex PCR. The sample shows 15,000 to 20,000 clones, around 88% of them seen only once. The source material was peripheral blood mononuclear cells, sampled before stem cell transplant. The receptors originated from a man over 45 with acute myeloid leukemia. Some clones in this sample may be carry-over from other donors' samples. Each CDR3 is given with its conserved first and last residue. Each record gives: clone size, D gene, V gene, J gene, CDR3 DNA, CDR3 protein. The D gene is left open where the match is weak. Rows give clone size only sometimes, using once, few, many, or a class for an expanded clone.

NA	NA	TRBV6-1	TRBJ2-3	TGTGCCAGCAGTGAACCGTATCTCGGCACAGATACGCAGTATTTT	CASSEPYLGTDTQYF
NA	NA	TRBV2	TRBJ1-6	TGTGCCAGCCGATTCGGGACCGCCCTCAATTCACCCCTCCACTTT	CASRFGTALNSPLHF
NA	NA	TRBV4-1	TRBJ1-5	TGCGCCAGCAGCCAAGATCGCTCCACCTATAGCAATCAGCCCCAGCATTTT	CASSQDRSTYSNQPQHF
NA	TRBD1	TRBV7-8	TRBJ1-5	TGTGCCAGCAGCTTAGAACCGGGACAGAATCAGCCCCAGCATTTT	CASSLEPGQNQPQHF
NA	NA	TRBV15	TRBJ2-1	TGTGCCACCAGCATCTCGGGACCGGGGATCAATGAGCAGTTCTTC	CATSISGPGINEQFF
NA	NA	TRBV29-1	TRBJ1-2	TGCAGCGCGGCATGGGTAGCTAACTATGGCTACACCTTC	CSAAWVANYGYTF
once	TRBD1	TRBV4-3	TRBJ2-2	TGCGCCAGCAGCCAAGAGACAGGGGCTGGCACCGGGGAGCTGTTTTTT	CASSQETGAGTGELFF
NA	NA	TRBV5-8	TRBJ1-5	TGTGCCAGCAGCTTGCAGGCTCAGCCCCAGCATTTT	CASSLQAQPQHF
NA	NA	TRBV10-2	TRBJ2-5	TGCGCCAGCAGTGACGACTCCCAAGAGACCCAGTACTTC	CASSDDSQETQYF
NA	NA	TRBV7-2	TRBJ1-5	TGTGCCAGCAGCTTAGTGGGGGTGGGGCAGCCCCAGCATTTT	CASSLVGVGQPQHF
NA	NA	TRBV5-6	TRBJ2-7	TGTGCCAGCAGCTTTGGACTGAACGTGTACTTC	CASSFGLNVYF
NA	NA	TRBV7-8	TRBJ2-5	TGTGCCAGCAGCGGAGAGACCCAGTACTTC	CASSGETQYF
NA	TRBD1	TRBV7-6	TRBJ2-7	TGTGCCAGCAGCAGGGACAGCTCATACGAGCAGTACTTC	CASSRDSSYEQYF
NA	NA	TRBV5-1	TRBJ2-5	TGCGCCAGCAGCTTGGCGAGGGTTGACTACCAAGAGACCCAGTACTTC	CASSLARVDYQETQYF
NA	NA	TRBV10-3	TRBJ1-5	TGTGCCATCAGTGACCACGCAAGGGGGAAACAGCCCCAGCATTTT	CAISDHARGKQPQHF
NA	NA	TRBV28	TRBJ1-1	TGTGCCAGCAGTTTCTTCGCTTCAGGGAACACTGAAGCTTTCTTT	CASSFFASGNTEAFF
NA	TRBD1	TRBV4-1	TRBJ1-1	TGCGCCAGCAGCCGAAGACAGGGAAACCCCTCAATGAACACTGAAGCTTTCTTT	CASSRRQGNPSMNTEAFF
NA	NA	TRBV4-3	TRBJ1-5	TGCGCCAGCAGCCAAGATCAGATGGCGAACATCTATAGCAATCAGCCCCAGCATTTT	CASSQDQMANIYSNQPQHF
NA	TRBD1	TRBV2	TRBJ1-5	TGTGCCAGCAGTGAGCGGACAGGGACAGTTCAGCCCCAGCATTTT	CASSERTGTVQPQHF
NA	TRBD1	TRBV19	TRBJ2-6	TGTGCCAGTAGTCCACCCGGGACAGCAATCTCTGGGGCCAACGTCCTGACTTTC	CASSPPGTAISGANVLTF
NA	NA	TRBV4-1	TRBJ1-1	TGCGCCAGCAGCCAAGGCGGCGTGAACACTGAAGCTTTCTTT	CASSQGGVNTEAFF
NA	NA	TRBV10-3	TRBJ1-1	TGTGCCATCAGTGAAGTTGGGGGGAACACTGAAGCTTTCTTT	CAISEVGGNTEAFF
NA	TRBD2	TRBV9	TRBJ2-7	TGTGCCAGCAGCGCGCATGGGACTAGCGGAGTCTCCTACGAGCAGTACTTC	CASSAHGTSGVSYEQYF
NA	NA	TRBV10-2	TRBJ2-7	TGCGCCAGCAGTGAGGACTATTCTGTGCAGTACTTC	CASSEDYSVQYF
NA	TRBD1	TRBV4-1	TRBJ1-2	TGCGCCAGCAGCCCGATTGGACAGGAAAACTATGGCTACACCTTC	CASSPIGQENYGYTF
NA	NA	TRBV7-8	TRBJ1-5	TGTGCCAGCAGCTTAGTTCAGAGCAATCAGCCCCAGCATTTT	CASSLVQSNQPQHF
once	NA	TRBV6-5	TRBJ1-1	TGTGCCAGCACAGCAAACACTGAAGCTTTCTTT	CASTANTEAFF
NA	NA	TRBV7-2	TRBJ1-5	TGTGCCAGCAGCTTAGCCGGGACGGCAAATCAGCCCCAGCATTTT	CASSLAGTANQPQHF
NA	NA	TRBV7-9	TRBJ1-5	TGTGCCAGCAGCTCGGACGGGGACCAATATCAGCCCCAGCATTTT	CASSSDGDQYQPQHF
NA	TRBD2	TRBV5-1	TRBJ2-1	TGCGCCAGCAGCTTGGAGACGGGGGGTGGTTACAATGAGCAGTTCTTC	CASSLETGGGYNEQFF
few	TRBD1	TRBV7-6	TRBJ1-5	TGTGCCAGCAGCTTAGCGGGGACAGGGGTTAGAGATCAGCCCCAGCATTTT	CASSLAGTGVRDQPQHF
NA	TRBD1	TRBV7-2	TRBJ1-2	TGTGCCAGCAGCGGCCGACAGGGAAACTATGGCTACACCTTC	CASSGRQGNYGYTF
NA	NA	TRBV6-6	TRBJ1-2	TGTGCCAGCAGCGCGGGCCCCTCTAACTATGGCTACACCTTC	CASSAGPSNYGYTF
NA	NA	TRBV9	TRBJ1-1	TGTGCCAGCAGCCCAACCGACACTGAAGCTTTCTTT	CASSPTDTEAFF
once	TRBD2	TRBV6-5	TRBJ2-3	TGTGCCAGCAGGCTAGCGGGGCCCCTTACAGATACGCAGTATTTT	CASRLAGPLTDTQYF
NA	TRBD1	TRBV2	TRBJ1-6	TGTGCCAGCAGTGACCTAGACAGGGGGGAAGATTCACCCCTCCACTTT	CASSDLDRGEDSPLHF
NA	TRBD1	TRBV5-1	TRBJ2-7	TGCGCCAGCAGCTTGGTTAGACAGGGGGCTAATGAGCAGTACTTC	CASSLVRQGANEQYF
NA	NA	TRBV4-2	TRBJ2-5	TGTGCCAGCAGCCAAGATTTCCCGCCCCTACAAGAGACCCAGTACTTC	CASSQDFPPLQETQYF
NA	NA	TRBV7-8	TRBJ1-6	TGTGCCAGCAGCCCCTACCCCTCACCCCTCCACTTT	CASSPYPSPLHF
NA	NA	TRBV28	TRBJ2-5	TGTGCCAGCAGTTCAAACCGGCGGATTCAAGAGACCCAGTACTTC	CASSSNRRIQETQYF
NA	NA	TRBV4-2	TRBJ1-2	TGTGCCAGCAGCCAAGTAGGGGGGGACTATGGCTACACCTTC	CASSQVGGDYGYTF
few	TRBD1	TRBV2	TRBJ2-7	TGTGCCAGCAGTGAAGGCTGGCAGGGGGCCAACGAGCAGTACTTC	CASSEGWQGANEQYF
NA	NA	TRBV5-6	TRBJ2-1	TGTGCCAGCAGCTTGCCCGGTAATGAGCAGTTCTTC	CASSLPGNEQFF
NA	TRBD1	TRBV5-1	TRBJ2-5	TGCGCCAGCAGCGCGGGACAGGGGCAAGAGACCCAGTACTTC	CASSAGQGQETQYF
NA	NA	TRBV4-3	TRBJ1-2	TGCGCCAGCAGCCAAGATGAGCTCGCCTATGGCTACACCTTC	CASSQDELAYGYTF
few	NA	TRBV19	TRBJ2-1	TGTGCCAGTAGTACATCAGGGTCAAATGAGCAGTTCTTC	CASSTSGSNEQFF
NA	NA	TRBV5-6	TRBJ1-2	TGTGCCAGCAACCGAGCTAACTATGGCTACACCTTC	CASNRANYGYTF
NA	TRBD2	TRBV7-3	TRBJ2-2	TGTGCCAGCAGCTTAAGGGGGCCTAGCGGGACCGGGGAGCTGTTTTTT	CASSLRGPSGTGELFF
NA	TRBD1	TRBV4-2	TRBJ1-1	TGTGCCAGCAGCGTACAGGGGGCGAACACTGAAGCTTTCTTT	CASSVQGANTEAFF
NA	NA	TRBV15	TRBJ1-2	TGTGCCACCAGCAGAACCACAGGCGTCTGGGGCTACACCTTC	CATSRTTGVWGYTF
NA	TRBD1	TRBV7-2	TRBJ1-1	TGTGCCAGCAGCTTACAGGGGGTCGCTGAAGCTTTCTTT	CASSLQGVAEAFF
few	NA	TRBV7-9	TRBJ1-3	TGTGCCAGCAGCTTGGGGGTCTCTGGAAACACCATATATTTT	CASSLGVSGNTIYF
NA	TRBD1	TRBV9	TRBJ2-5	TGTGCCAGCAGCGCCGGACAGGTCCGAGAGACCCAGTACTTC	CASSAGQVRETQYF
NA	NA	TRBV20-1	TRBJ1-1	TGCAGTGCTAGAGAGAACACTGAAGCTTTCTTT	CSARENTEAFF